A selection of T cell receptor beta chains follows, all from one sample in a study of blood T cell repertoires in COVID-19. Data came from immunoSEQ multiplex PCR; TCRdb stores just in-frame clones and leaves some out. The data hold approximately 300,000 clones, with around 85% observed a single time. Sequencing was carried out using PBMCs or T cells enriched from blood (not recorded which). These TCRs come from a woman under 40 who had been exposed to COVID-19. Each CDR3 is given with its conserved first and last residue. The D gene is left open where the match is weak. Only some rows state a clone size, as once, few, many or a class for expanded clones.

size	V	J	D	DNA	CDR3
few	TRBV30	TRBJ1-2	NA	TGTGCCTGCCACACAGGGTCTAACTATGGCTACACCTTC	CACHTGSNYGYTF
NA	TRBV9	TRBJ1-4	TRBD1	TGTGCCAGCAGCGCACAGGGGGCTAAGGAAAAACTGTTTTTT	CASSAQGAKEKLFF
NA	TRBV20-1	TRBJ2-1	TRBD2	TGCAGTGCTAGTTCTAGCGGTTCCTACAATGAGCAGTTCTTC	CSASSSGSYNEQFF
NA	TRBV2	TRBJ1-5	NA	TGTGCCAGCAGTGCGTCGCAGAACAATCAGCCCCAGCATTTT	CASSASQNNQPQHF
NA	TRBV27	TRBJ2-7	TRBD1	TGTGCCAGCAGGAGGGACAGGGGGTTACACTACGAGCAGTACTTC	CASRRDRGLHYEQYF
NA	TRBV4-1	TRBJ2-1	NA	TGCGCCAGCAGCCAAGATAATACGAGAGGAGGTGAGCAGTTCTTC	CASSQDNTRGGEQFF
NA	TRBV4-1	TRBJ2-4	NA	TGCGCCAGCAGCCAAGATTCAGGACAGAAAGCCAAAAACATTCAGTACTTC	CASSQDSGQKAKNIQYF
once	TRBV19	TRBJ1-4	NA	TGTGCCAGCGGACAGCGTAGAACTAATGAAAAACTGTTTTTT	CASGQRRTNEKLFF
NA	TRBV27	TRBJ2-4	NA	TGTGCCAGCAAAAGTCGGGGCTTCGGCGGGATGGACAAAAACATTCAGTACTTC	CASKSRGFGGMDKNIQYF
NA	TRBV7-2	TRBJ2-3	TRBD2	TGTGCCAGCAGCCCTCCGGGACTAGCGGCCCCCTCGGATACGCAGTATTTT	CASSPPGLAAPSDTQYF
NA	TRBV28	TRBJ1-4	TRBD1	TGTGCCAGCAGGGGTGCGGGACAGTTGAATGAAAAACTGTTTTTT	CASRGAGQLNEKLFF
NA	TRBV18	TRBJ1-1	NA	TGTGCCAGCTCACCACCGTCTGTTAACACTGAAGCTTTCTTT	CASSPPSVNTEAFF
NA	TRBV7-8	TRBJ1-1	NA	TGTGCCAGCAGCTTAACGCAGGGAGGCGCTGAAGCTTTCTTT	CASSLTQGGAEAFF
NA	TRBV25-1	TRBJ2-3	TRBD1	TGTGCCAGCAGTGAAGGGGATGGGACAGATTCTAGCACAGATACGCAGTATTTT	CASSEGDGTDSSTDTQYF
once	TRBV19	TRBJ2-7	NA	TGTGCCAGTAGACTGACTTTCTACGAGCAGTACTTC	CASRLTFYEQYF
NA	TRBV19	TRBJ1-1	TRBD1	TGTGCCAGTAGTCCCTGGACAGGGGAAGTGAACACTGAAGCTTTCTTT	CASSPWTGEVNTEAFF
NA	TRBV14	TRBJ1-2	NA	TGTGCCAGCAGCCAATCGCGGGGCTATGGCTACACCTTC	CASSQSRGYGYTF
NA	TRBV7-3	TRBJ2-7	TRBD1	TGTGCCAGCAGCTTGACAGGGGATACCTACGAGCAGTACTTC	CASSLTGDTYEQYF
NA	TRBV28	TRBJ1-1	NA	TGTGCCAGCAGTTTACCCGACAGACCAGAAGCTTTCTTT	CASSLPDRPEAFF
NA	TRBV7-9	TRBJ1-5	TRBD1	TGTGCCAGCAGCTACGGACAGGGGCGTCAGCCCCAGCATTTT	CASSYGQGRQPQHF
NA	TRBV28	TRBJ2-1	NA	TGTGCCAGCAGTTATCCAGGTTCGGGGGTCAATGAGCAGTTCTTC	CASSYPGSGVNEQFF
NA	TRBV19	TRBJ2-2	TRBD1	TGTGCCAGTCAATCACAGGGGGCGTTGAGCACCGGGGAGCTGTTTTTT	CASQSQGALSTGELFF
NA	TRBV3-1/TRBV3-2	TRBJ2-5	TRBD2	TGTGCCAGCAGCCCGACTAGCCGTGGAGAGACCCAGTACTTC	CASSPTSRGETQYF
NA	TRBV11-3	TRBJ2-3	NA	TGTGCCAGCAGCCCCTTAAATACGCAGTATTTT	CASSPLNTQYF
NA	TRBV7-9	TRBJ2-5	NA	TGTGCCAGCAGCCCCCCCGAGAAAGAGACCCAGTACTTC	CASSPPEKETQYF
NA	TRBV4-3	TRBJ1-1	TRBD1	TGCGCCAGCAGCCAAGGGGACAGGGTTCACACTGAAGCTTTCTTT	CASSQGDRVHTEAFF
NA	TRBV7-8	TRBJ1-5	NA	TGTGCCAGCAGCTTAGGAAGGGGTTTGGGTCAGCCCCAGCATTTT	CASSLGRGLGQPQHF
NA	TRBV29-1	TRBJ2-1	TRBD2	TGCAGCGTTGAGGGCCAAGGACTAGCGGAGCAGTTCTTC	CSVEGQGLAEQFF
NA	TRBV7-9	TRBJ2-3	NA	TGTGCCAGCAGGACACAGGAAGATACGCAGTATTTT	CASRTQEDTQYF
NA	TRBV5-1	TRBJ2-5	TRBD2	TGCGCCAGCAGCTTGGGGGGACTAGGACAAGAGACCCAGTACTTC	CASSLGGLGQETQYF
NA	TRBV5-4	TRBJ1-2	TRBD1	TGTGCCAGCAGCCCAGACAGGGGGCAAAGTCCTAACTATGGCTACACCTTC	CASSPDRGQSPNYGYTF
NA	TRBV7-2	TRBJ2-5	NA	TGTGCCAGCAGCTTTGGAGGGGCCCAAGAGACCCAGTACTTC	CASSFGGAQETQYF
NA	TRBV28	TRBJ1-2	NA	TGTGCCAGCAGTTTAAAGTTGGAGTCCAGGGCGCCCCTTAACTATGGCTACACCTTC	CASSLKLESRAPLNYGYTF
once	TRBV7-2	TRBJ1-4	TRBD1	TGTGCCAGCAGCCGCAACAGGGGAGGAAACGAAAAACTGTTTTTT	CASSRNRGGNEKLFF
NA	TRBV28	TRBJ1-2	TRBD1	TGTGCCAGCAGCTCCCCAGGGGGCTCATATGGCTACACCTTC	CASSSPGGSYGYTF
many	TRBV27	TRBJ2-7	TRBD2	TGTGCCAGCAGTCGTCTCCCCGGGACTAGCGGGCACTCCTACGAGCAGTACTTC	CASSRLPGTSGHSYEQYF
NA	TRBV6-5	TRBJ2-1	TRBD2	TGTGCCAGCAGTCCCGGGGAGGGTAGGAATGAGCAGTTCTTC	CASSPGEGRNEQFF
NA	TRBV6-1	TRBJ1-4	TRBD1	TGTGCCAGCAGTGAAGGGGCCCGACAGGGTGAAAGGGAAAAACTGTTTTTT	CASSEGARQGEREKLFF
NA	TRBV12-3/TRBV12-4	TRBJ1-2	NA	TGTGCCAGCAGTTTACCGCAGGGAGGGGGCTACACCTTC	CASSLPQGGGYTF
NA	TRBV7-8	TRBJ1-5	TRBD1	TGTGCCAGCAGCGATAGAACAGGGGAGCTCGAGCCCCAGCATTTT	CASSDRTGELEPQHF
once	TRBV4-1	TRBJ2-7	NA	TGCGCCAGCAGCCAAGATCGCAGCTCCTACGAGCAGTACTTC	CASSQDRSSYEQYF
many	TRBV6-2/TRBV6-3	TRBJ2-7	TRBD2	TGTGCCAGCAGTTACGGGACTAGCTCCTACGAGCAGTACTTC	CASSYGTSSYEQYF
NA	TRBV7-2	TRBJ1-2	NA	TGTGCCAGCAGCTTAGACGCCGGGTATGGCTACACCTTC	CASSLDAGYGYTF
NA	TRBV6-2/TRBV6-3	TRBJ2-4	TRBD1	TGTGCCAGCAGTGGGAGCCGGGACAGGCACAACATTCAGTACTTC	CASSGSRDRHNIQYF
NA	TRBV10-3	TRBJ1-1	NA	TGTGCCATCAGGTCGGAGCAGTCGAACACTGAAGCTTTCTTT	CAIRSEQSNTEAFF
NA	TRBV19	TRBJ2-7	TRBD2	TGTGCCAGTAGTATCCGGGGCGGGAGCTCCTACGAGCAGTACTTC	CASSIRGGSSYEQYF
once	TRBV4-3	TRBJ2-7	NA	TGCGCCAGCAGCCACACCTTCTTAGGGACACCTTCCTACGAGCAGTACTTC	CASSHTFLGTPSYEQYF
NA	TRBV4-2	TRBJ1-5	NA	TGTGCCAGCAGCCGTGATTCGACAGGCTTATCTATTAGCAATCAGCCCCAGCATTTT	CASSRDSTGLSISNQPQHF
NA	TRBV6-5	TRBJ2-7	NA	TGTGCCAGCAGTTTTCTCGGACACCCCTCCTACGAGCAGTACTTC	CASSFLGHPSYEQYF
few	TRBV28	TRBJ1-2	NA	TGTGCCAGCAGTGTAGGGAGTTACTATGGCTACACCTTC	CASSVGSYYGYTF
NA	TRBV3-1/TRBV3-2	TRBJ2-5	TRBD1	TGTGCCAGCAGCCAAGAACCTCAGGGGGCGGGTGACCAGTACTTC	CASSQEPQGAGDQYF
NA	TRBV19	TRBJ1-2	NA	TGTGCCAGTAGTATAATCCCCAGGGCTAACTATGGCTACACCTTC	CASSIIPRANYGYTF
NA	TRBV5-1	TRBJ1-1	TRBD1	TGCGCCAGCAGCTCCGACAGGGGGGACACTGAAGCTTTCTTT	CASSSDRGDTEAFF
NA	TRBV28	TRBJ1-4	NA	TGTGCCAGCAGAAAGGCCGGGACACCGAATGAAAAACTGTTTTTT	CASRKAGTPNEKLFF
few	TRBV7-9	TRBJ2-7	TRBD1	TGTGCCAGCAGCGCCGACAGGGGAACCTACGAGCAGTACTTC	CASSADRGTYEQYF